Listed here is a single T cell receptor (beta chain). CDR3 length: 16 residues. With V trimmed by 2 bases and J by 5 bases, 10 bases remained unmatched. Germline CDR1 MNHEY, CDR2 SVGAGI. This sample was included in a study of CD8 T cells in Susac syndrome. Random-hexamer reverse transcription was applied to about 0.45 to 1 ug RNA. TCRdb independently ran MiXCR on the immunoSEQ multiplex PCR reads; one entry per CDR3 protein. The table shows over 350,000 distinct CDR3 sequences, with 75% to 90% occurring only once. The TCR sequence derives from a human donor with multiple sclerosis. This chain links TRBV6-5 with TRBJ2-7, with 9 bases identical to TRBD2. Sequencing was performed on CD8+ T cells from PBMCs. CDR3: CASSYTASGALHEQYF. As DNA, the CDR3 is TGTGCCAGCAGTTACACGGCTAGCGGGGCCTTACACGAGCAGTACTTC.